One T cell receptor (beta chain) is described in this entry. Its target is not known. These data belong to a study of neurological immune-mediated disorders. Whole-study findings and limits: Phylogenetic grouping put 18 of 34 multiple sclerosis patients' repertoires into one related-CDR3 cluster, a possible signature. HTLV-1-associated myelopathy led in TCR clonal expansion, while multiple sclerosis ranked lowest, below healthy controls.

The unsorted libraries originated from 2 million PBMCs that had been stored at -80 C. This CDR3 region has 13 residues. Germline lookup yields CDR1 DFQATT and CDR2 SNEGSKA (reference sequence). Trimming pared 6 bases from V and 4 bases from J, leaving 14 bases between. The authors made cDNA by 5'RACE with 10-nucleotide random UMIs. Each CDR3 protein gets one entry after TCRdb re-called the 5' RACE reads with MiXCR. This sample has about 74,000 distinct CDR3 sequences, with less than 5.5% found just once. The sequencing input was PBMCs. The origin of this receptor is a man aged 18 to 30 with multiple sclerosis. V and J are TRBV20-1 and TRBJ2-3, with D perhaps matching TRBD1 (5 bases). The CDR3 loop is CSAWTPRSDTQYF. The DNA for the CDR3 is TGCAGTGCCTGGACACCCAGATCAGATACGCAGTATTTT.